Each of the 21 T cell receptor beta chains below was sequenced from the same sample in a study of beta chain features in type 1 diabetes. Study-wide findings and caveats: There was a moderate but significant shortening of TCRB CDR3s in all four CD4+ subsets of Type 1 diabetes patients.

No antigen has been assigned to these receptors. Expressed TCRB transcripts were sequenced, since all the RNA that had been isolated was reverse transcribed. Generated by immunoSEQ multiplex PCR, the TCRdb table keeps only in-frame clones and is missing some. This table holds 600,000 to 700,000 clones, under 15% found once. Sequences were obtained from naive CD4+ T cells from blood. The receptors stem from a man between 25 and 39 years old with type 1 diabetes.

The chain recombines TRBV25-1 with TRBJ1-2, with D tentatively TRBD1 (6 bases). CDR1 and CDR2 (germline): MGHDK, SYGVNS. This CDR3 is 15 amino acids long. V lost 4 bases to trimming and J lost 5 bases, with 17 bases between them. CDR3 sequence: CASSGTVKGEYGYTF. The CDR3, as DNA: TGTGCCAGCAGTGGGACGGTAAAGGGGGAGTATGGCTACACCTTC.

The chain carries TRBV6-6 and TRBJ2-2; 15 nucleotides agree with TRBD2. Germline assignment: CDR1 MNHNY and CDR2 SVGAGI (reference sequence). This CDR3 contains 14 residues. Unmatched junction bases numbered 3, after V lost 5 bases and J lost 11 bases. CDR3 region: CASSGTSGGTELFF. The CDR3 nucleotides are TGTGCCAGCAGTGGGACTAGCGGGGGGACTGAGCTGTTTTTT.

This clone was observed a handful of times. V gene TRBV7-4 combines with J gene TRBJ1-3, with D possibly matching TRBD1 (5 bases). The CDR3 consists of 15 residues. Trimming removed 5 bases at V and 0 bases at J, with 11 bases between. Germline assignment: CDR1 SGHVT and CDR2 SQSDAQ. The CDR3 nucleotides are TGTGCCAGCAGCCCCCGGGGCCACTCTGGAAACACCATATATTTT. Translation gives CASSPRGHSGNTIYF.

This clone was picked up a small number of times. A read error may account for a junction end that differs from germline. V usage is TRBV7-9 and J usage is TRBJ1-6; no clear D gene. The V gene's germline CDR1 is SEHNR and CDR2 FQNEAQ (reference sequence). The CDR3 contains 14 residues. The CDR3 reads CASSLETANSPLHF. CDR3 nucleotide sequence: TGTGCCAGCAGTTTAGAAACAGCGAATTCACCCCTCCACTTT.

This clone appeared a few times. This sequence joins TRBV28 and TRBJ2-7; a possible D gene is TRBD1 (5 bases). V was clipped by 4 bases and J by 2 bases, with 15 bases between them. Germline V gene data show CDR1 as MDHEN and CDR2 as SYDVKM. This CDR3 contains 15 residues. The CDR3 spells CASSSLGRTPYEQYF. The DNA of the CDR3 is TGTGCCAGCAGTTCCTTAGGGCGGACACCCTACGAGCAGTACTTC.

This clone was counted between two and nine times. The rearrangement joins TRBV6-5 to TRBJ1-2; tentatively, D is TRBD1 (5 bases). Trimming left V 6 bases short and J 8 bases short, with 19 bases between. CDR1 is MNHEY, CDR2 SVGAGI, per germline. The CDR3 consists of 14 residues. In nucleotides, the CDR3 is TGTGCCAGCAGCAGAACCGGGGACCGAGGAGGCTACACCTTC. It yields the protein CASSRTGDRGGYTF.

Concerning this clone itself: This same CDR3 is encoded by further DNA sequences in the sample. V and J are TRBV5-1 and TRBJ2-7, with 7 bases aligning to TRBD1. The CDR3 is 14 residues long. The ends lost 0 bases at V and 1 base at J; junction bases unmatched: 1. CDR1 is SGHRS and CDR2 is YFSETQ in the germline V gene. CDR3 region: CASSLGDRSYEQYF. The CDR3, as DNA: TGCGCCAGCAGCTTGGGGGACAGATCCTACGAGCAGTACTTC.

The chain recombines TRBV5-1 with TRBJ2-5, with 8 nucleotides matching TRBD2. The CDR3 spans 15 residues. Germline trimming cut 2 bases from V and 2 bases from J; bases unmatched to any gene: 5. The germline V gene has CDR1 SGHRS and CDR2 YFSETQ. The CDR3 region has the DNA TGCGCCAGCAGCTTACAAAGCGGGGGACAAGAGACCCAGTACTTC. Its translation: CASSLQSGGQETQYF.

CDR3 residues: CASSYGTGGNEQYF. The CDR3 bases are TGCGCCAGCAGCTACGGGACAGGGGGCAACGAGCAGTACTTC. The chain combines TRBV5-1 with TRBJ2-7; 12 bases line up with TRBD1. With 3 bases clipped from V and 5 bases from J, the junction kept 3 bases outside the gene matches. The V gene's germline CDR1 is SGHRS and CDR2 YFSETQ. The CDR3 totals 14 residues.

Only a few counts were recorded for this clone. The chain couples TRBV27 to TRBJ1-1; maybe TRBD1 (5 bases). The germline V gene encodes CDR1 MNHEY and CDR2 SMNVEV (reference sequence). The CDR3 consists of 16 residues. Trimming left V 6 bases short and J 5 bases short, with 22 bases between. For the CDR3, the DNA is TGTGCCAGCAGCCCGCGAAGCGGAGGGTGGGGGACTGAAGCTTTCTTT. Residues: CASSPRSGGWGTEAFF.

This clone was detected only a few times. V and J are TRBV10-3 and TRBJ2-5; D remains unclear. V was trimmed by 3 bases and J by 5 bases, leaving 13 bases between them. Looked up from germline, CDR1 is ENHRY and CDR2 is SYGVKD. This CDR3 region has 14 residues. CDR3 sequence (DNA): TGTGCCATCAGTGATAGGAACAGACGTGAGACCCAGTACTTC. As protein: CAISDRNRRETQYF.

This clone was picked up a small number of times. The rearrangement joins TRBV10-3 to TRBJ2-3; D unresolved. Between the trimmed V and J ends, which lost 0 bases and 6 bases, there was a span of 10 bases. The V gene's germline CDR1 is ENHRY and CDR2 SYGVKD. The CDR3 length is 14 residues. CDR3 sequence: CAISESVEVDTQYF. In DNA, the CDR3 is TGTGCCATCAGTGAGTCGGTAGAGGTGGATACGCAGTATTTT.

This chain links TRBV2 with TRBJ2-2; 7 bases align to TRBD2. The CDR3 sequence is 16 residues long. Losses at the gene ends were 8 bases for V and 0 bases for J; bases not matched to a gene: 9. Germline CDR1 and CDR2: SNHLY and FYNNEI. The CDR3 spells CASLLLAGANTGELFF. CDR3 bases: TGTGCCAGCTTGTTATTAGCGGGCGCGAACACCGGGGAGCTGTTTTTT. The whole variable domain, remainder taken from reference TRBV2 and TRBJ2-2, is EPEVTQTPSHQVTQMGQEVILRCVPISNHLYFYWYRQILGQKVEFLVSFYNNEISEKSEIFDDQFSVERPDGSNFTLKIRSTKLEDSAMYFCASLLLAGANTGELFFGEGSRLTVL.

This clone turned up a few times. V usage is TRBV5-1 and J usage is TRBJ1-6; 7 bases are shared with TRBD1. CDR1 SGHRS and CDR2 YFSETQ come from the germline V gene. V lost 2 bases, J lost 6 bases, and 2 bases stayed unmatched. The CDR3 extends over 14 amino acids. This CDR3 reads CASSLQGFNSPLHF. The CDR3 nucleotides read TGCGCCAGCAGCTTACAGGGGTTTAATTCACCCCTCCACTTT.

This clone was observed a few times. The chain combines TRBV30 with TRBJ1-6; D remains ambiguous. Trimming removed 3 bases at V and 0 bases at J, with 12 bases between. The CDR3 totals 16 residues. Germline V lookup: CDR1 GTSNPN, CDR2 SVGIG (reference sequence). Here the CDR3 reads CAWSREIFSYNSPLHF. For the CDR3, the DNA is TGTGCCTGGAGCCGGGAGATATTCTCCTATAATTCACCCCTCCACTTT. The full variable domain, completed using reference TRBV30 and TRBJ1-6, is SQTIHQWPATLVQPVGSPLSLECTVEGTSNPNLYWYRQAAGRGLQLLFYSVGIGQISSEVPQNLSASRPQDRQFILSSKKLLLSDSGFYLCAWSREIFSYNSPLHFGNGTRLTVT.

This clone was counted only a few times. The rearrangement uses TRBV27 and TRBJ1-2, with TRBD1 matching 9 bases. J was trimmed by 3 bases and V by 4 bases; bases with no gene match: 3. In germline, CDR1 is MNHEY, CDR2 SMNVEV (reference sequence). The CDR3 covers 14 residues. The CDR3 coding sequence is TGTGCCAGCAGTTGGGGACAGGGATACTATGGCTACACCTTC. Translation: CASSWGQGYYGYTF.

Details on this clone: This may be a read error: a much more frequent sequence differs by one nucleotide. This rearrangement joins TRBV5-6 to TRBJ2-5; no definite D call. The CDR3 contains 11 residues. Germline-derived CDR1 and CDR2 are SGHDT and YYEEEE. Trimming removed 4 bases at V and 3 bases at J, with 4 bases between. CDR3 in amino acids: CASSVEETQYF. Written as DNA, the CDR3 is TGTGCCAGCAGCGTAGAAGAGACCCAGTACTTC.

The genes are TRBV25-1 and TRBJ2-5, with no clear D. The CDR3 has 12 residues. Germline V gene sequence: CDR1 MGHDK, CDR2 SYGVNS. V was clipped by 4 bases and J by 5 bases, with 8 bases between them. The CDR3 DNA is TGTGCCAGCAGTGTAAGCTCGGAGACCCAGTACTTC. Amino acid sequence: CASSVSSETQYF.

The CDR3 here is CASRGLYSGNTIYF. The CDR3 nucleotides are TGTGCCAGCAGGGGACTGTACTCTGGAAACACCATATATTTT. This chain uses TRBV2 with TRBJ1-3, with D maybe TRBD1 (5 bases). The CDR3 is made up of 14 amino acids. V lost 6 bases to trimming and J lost 0 bases, with 9 bases between them. Germline loops: CDR1 SNHLY, CDR2 FYNNEI.

The chain links TRBV7-2 to TRBJ2-7; 7 bases fit TRBD2. Germline-derived CDR1 and CDR2 are SGHTA and FQGNSA. The CDR3 extends over 15 amino acids. Trimming took 2 bases from V and 4 from J; bases not matched to a gene: 8. Written as DNA, the CDR3 is TGTGCCAGCAGCTTATACTCCGGGGGGTCGTACGAGCAGTACTTC. It is translated as CASSLYSGGSYEQYF.

The chain's CDR3 is CASSIVPRPLFF. The DNA for the CDR3 is TGTGCCAGTAGTATCGTACCTAGGCCTCTTTTCTTT. The chain has TRBV19 and TRBJ1-1; D gene ambiguous. The CDR3 consists of 12 residues. CDR1 and CDR2 (germline): LNHDA, SQIVND (reference sequence). V was cut by 3 bases and J by 13 bases, with 15 bases left in between.